The source of this T cell receptor (beta chain) is a study of graft-versus-host responses after intestinal transplantation. Study information: Every recipient underwent anti-thymocyte globulin induction, then tacrolimus and steroids for 2 to 3 years. Findings and limits, study-wide: Early post-transplant HvG declines tracked with peak circulating GvH clone levels. In recipient marrow, GvH clones were found, and some appeared first in ileum or blood.

As concerns this clone: The antigen remains undetermined.

The table came from immunoSEQ multiplex PCR; TCRdb's copy has only in-frame clones and leaves some out. The data hold more than 65,000 clones, with roughly 84% observed a single time. The sequence was obtained from a human donor who was the organ donor for an intestinal transplant. Here the sequenced sample was unstimulated CD4+ T cells sorted from spleen or lymph node cells, taken before transplant.

The CDR3 spells CASSPTGGDEKLFF. In DNA form, the CDR3 reads TGTGCCAGCAGTCCAACAGGCGGAGATGAAAAACTGTTTTTT. The genes are TRBV28 and TRBJ1-4, with D tentatively TRBD1 (5 bases). The V and J ends lost 5 bases and 6 bases respectively, with 13 bases between them. Germline V gene sequence: CDR1 MDHEN, CDR2 SYDVKM. The CDR3 has 14 amino acids.